Below, 30 T cell receptor beta chains from the same sample are listed, as sequenced in a study of shared clonotypes between healthy human individuals. Produced via immunoSEQ multiplex PCR; TCRdb's table is partial and in-frame only. The profile shows about half a million clones, around 75% of them singletons. Sequenced sample: PBMCs. The receptors stem from a woman in her thirties or forties in good health. Some clones in this sample may be carry-over from other donors' samples.

Comments on this clone: Since a much larger clone is just one base distant, this may be a read error. The genes are TRBV2 and TRBJ2-5; D is unresolved. The CDR3 spans 12 residues. The V end lost 2 bases, the J end lost 5 bases, and 6 bases lay between the germline ends. Germline CDR1 is SNHLY and CDR2 is FYNNEI. CDR3 sequence reads: CASSELVETQYF. The CDR3 region has the DNA TGTGCCAGCAGTGAATTGGTGGAGACCCAGTACTTC.

The CDR3 spells CASSQEIARLSGNTIYF. CDR3 DNA: TGTGCCAGCAGCCAAGAGATAGCCAGACTCTCTGGAAACACCATATATTTT. The chain has TRBV4-2 and TRBJ1-3; D uncertain. The V gene lost 0 bases and the J gene lost 0 bases, with 12 bases spanning the gap. This CDR3 comprises 17 residues. The germline V gene encodes CDR1 LGHNA and CDR2 YNFKEQ.

The rearrangement uses TRBV7-2 and TRBJ1-5; TRBD1 matches at 10 bases. V lost 5 bases and J lost 5; bases outside the gene matches: 3. This CDR3 contains 14 residues. The germline CDR1 and CDR2 sequences are SGHTA and FQGNSA. CDR3 region: CASSKGQGDQPQHF. In nucleotides, the CDR3 is TGTGCCAGCAGCAAAGGACAGGGGGATCAGCCCCAGCATTTT.

This chain links TRBV21-1 with TRBJ2-7; TRBD2, the table's D call, was not compared with the DNA. TRBV21-1 is recorded as a pseudogene. The CDR3 contains 15 residues. CDR3 bases: TGTGCCAGCAGCACTGACGGGAGGGCCCACGACGAGCAGTACTTC. Amino acid sequence: CASSTDGRAHDEQYF.

J is TRBJ2-5 and V is TRBV5-1; 8 bases are a match to TRBD2. The CDR3 has 16 residues. CDR1 is SGHRS and CDR2 is YFSETQ in the germline V gene. Losses at the gene ends were 1 base for V and 5 bases for J; bases not matched to a gene: 10. CDR3 DNA sequence: TGCGCCAGCAGCTTGAACCCCGGCGGGAGGAGCGAGACCCAGTACTTC. It yields the protein CASSLNPGGRSETQYF.

Only a few counts were recorded for this clone. This specimen includes other DNA sequences encoding the same CDR3. The chain carries TRBV15 and TRBJ2-7; unclear D gene. V shed 0 bases and J shed 5 bases, with 5 bases lying between them. Germline CDR1 is LNHNV and CDR2 is YYDKDF (reference sequence). CDR3 length: 12 amino acids. The DNA for the CDR3 is TGTGCCACCAGCAGAGACGAAGACGAGCAGTACTTC. Protein product: CATSRDEDEQYF.

The chain couples TRBV5-1 to TRBJ2-7; 11 nucleotides agree with TRBD2. Per germline, CDR1 SGHRS and CDR2 YFSETQ. The V segment lost 4 bases and the J segment 5 bases; nucleotides outside the gene matches: 11. The CDR3 runs 16 residues. In nucleotides, the CDR3 is TGCGCCAGCAGCGTGGATCCTCTAGCGGGAGGACACGAGCAGTACTTC. It encodes CASSVDPLAGGHEQYF.

This clone has a count of ten or more. This chain uses TRBV6-1 with TRBJ2-2; D may be TRBD1 (6 bases). CDR3 length: 17 amino acids. The V gene's germline CDR1 is MNHNS and CDR2 SASEGT. Trimming left V 4 bases short and J 2 bases short, with 17 bases between. Here the CDR3 reads CASSGHYRDLNTGELFF. The CDR3 DNA sequence: TGTGCCAGCAGTGGACATTACAGGGACCTAAACACCGGGGAGCTGTTTTTT.

The V and J genes are TRBV6-6 and TRBJ2-3, with TRBD2 identical over 8 bases. The CDR3 is 15 amino acids. V lost 5 bases and J lost 6; bases outside the gene matches: 10. The germline gives CDR1 MNHNY, CDR2 SVGAGI (reference sequence). DNA for the CDR3: TGTGCCAGCAGTATAGCGCGACCGGGGGGGGATACGCAGTATTTT. Translation: CASSIARPGGDTQYF.

Here the CDR3 reads CASTLAPGRHEQYF. The CDR3 region has the DNA TGTGCCAGCACCCTAGCACCGGGACGACACGAGCAGTACTTC. The rearrangement uses TRBV27 and TRBJ2-7; either TRBD1 or TRBD2 may supply D (5 bases each). The CDR3 is 14 residues long. With 7 bases removed from V and 5 bases from J, the gap between germline ends came to 18 bases. CDR1 MNHEY and CDR2 SMNVEV come from the germline V gene (reference sequence).

The rearrangement joins TRBV5-5 to TRBJ1-2; no clear D. The CDR3 sequence is 13 residues long. Trimming took off 2 bases at V and 6 bases at J, with 11 bases between the two ends. CDR1 is SGHKS and CDR2 is YYEKEE in the germline V gene (reference sequence). Here the CDR3 DNA reads TGTGCCAGCAGCTTCGGGTCGACGGATGGCTACACCTTC. Translated: CASSFGSTDGYTF.

CDR3 in amino acids: CASSKQTGAGANVLTF. The CDR3, as DNA: TGCGCCAGCAGCAAACAGACAGGGGCTGGGGCCAACGTCCTGACTTTC. The V call is TRBV5-1, the J call TRBJ2-6; 8 nucleotides agree with TRBD1. There are 16 residues in the CDR3. Germline CDR1 is SGHRS and CDR2 is YFSETQ. V dropped 4 bases and J dropped 2; count of bases not matched to a gene: 5.

The V gene is TRBV6-5, the J gene TRBJ1-4; possibly TRBD1 for D (6 bases). This CDR3 comprises 13 residues. The germline V gene encodes CDR1 MNHEY and CDR2 SVGAGI. Trimming removed 5 bases from V and 6 bases from J, with 10 bases in between. The CDR3 DNA reads TGTGCCAGCAGTAACAGGGTTGATGAAAAACTGTTTTTT. Translated, it gives CASSNRVDEKLFF.

The chain uses TRBV7-2 and TRBJ2-1; D is undetermined. Germline V gives CDR1 SGHTA, CDR2 FQGNSA. V lost 8 bases and J 9 bases, leaving 17 bases between the germline ends. This CDR3 region has 13 residues. The CDR3 nucleotides read TGTGCCAGCGCCAACCGGATTCGAGGTGAGCAGTTCTTC. This encodes CASANRIRGEQFF.

V is TRBV7-2 and J is TRBJ1-4; 10 positions match TRBD1. The trim removed 5 bases at V and 9 bases at J, leaving 6 bases unmatched. Germline-derived CDR1 and CDR2 are SGHTA and FQGNSA. CDR3 length: 14 amino acids. CDR3 nucleotides: TGTGCCAGCAGCACGGACAGGGGGGGACAAAAACTGTTTTTT. This sequence encodes CASSTDRGGQKLFF. The full variable domain, rest sourced from reference TRBV7-2 and TRBJ1-4, is GAGVSQSPSNKVTEKGKDVELRCDPISGHTALYWYRQSLGQGLEFLIYFQGNSAPDKSGLPSDRFSAERTGGSVSTLTIQRTQQEDSAVYLCASSTDRGGQKLFFGSGTQLSVL.

The rearrangement uses TRBV11-2 and TRBJ2-5; the match to TRBD2 covers 8 bases. Germline CDR1 SGHAT, CDR2 FQNNGV. J was trimmed by 2 bases and V by 10 bases; bases with no gene match: 9. The CDR3 extends over 14 amino acids. CDR3 loop: CATGGSSGQETQYF. The CDR3 nucleotides read TGTGCCACGGGGGGGTCGAGCGGACAAGAGACCCAGTACTTC.

The V and J genes are TRBV28 and TRBJ2-2; possibly TRBD1 for D (6 bases). Germline-derived CDR1 and CDR2 are MDHEN and SYDVKM. CDR3 size: 15 residues. V was trimmed by 3 bases and J by 7 bases, leaving 15 bases between them. The CDR3 reads CASSLFQGSFGELFF. DNA for the CDR3: TGTGCCAGCAGTTTGTTCCAGGGGTCATTCGGGGAGCTGTTTTTT.

This chain joins TRBV6-4 and TRBJ1-5, with a possible D match to TRBD1 (5 bases). V was pared by 3 bases and J by 3 bases, with 6 bases between. The CDR3 sequence is 13 residues long. CDR1 is MRHNA, CDR2 SNTAGT, per germline. DNA of the CDR3: TGTGCCAGCAGTGAACAGGTCAATCAGCCCCAGCATTTT. Its translation is CASSEQVNQPQHF.

The chain uses TRBV29-1 and TRBJ2-1; unclear D gene. Trimming took 2 bases from V and 2 from J, leaving 10 bases between them. CDR1 SQVTM and CDR2 ANQGSEA come from the germline V gene. The CDR3 has 14 residues. CDR3 in amino acids: CSVELRQTYNEQFF. The CDR3 DNA reads TGCAGCGTTGAACTGCGGCAGACCTACAATGAGCAGTTCTTC.

The V call is TRBV5-1, the J call TRBJ1-6, with 8 bases identical to TRBD1. The trim removed 3 bases at V and 9 bases at J, leaving 8 bases unmatched. Germline CDR1 is SGHRS and CDR2 is YFSETQ. The length of the CDR3 is 15 residues. CDR3 protein: CASSSETGVGSPLHF. CDR3 nucleotides: TGCGCCAGCAGCTCGGAGACAGGGGTGGGTTCACCCCTCCACTTT.

A word on this clone: The likely explanation is a read error, given a far larger clone one base away. This CDR3 fails to terminate in the conserved phenylalanine or tryptophan, so it likely reflects a read error. The rearrangement joins TRBV18 to TRBJ1-2; D uncertain. Germline assignment: CDR1 KGHSH and CDR2 LQKENI. The CDR3 has 14 amino acids. The V end was cut by 1 base, the J end by 0 bases, with 6 bases between. The chain's CDR3 is CASSPQPANYGYTS. DNA of the CDR3: TGTGCCAGCTCACCACAGCCGGCTAACTATGGCTACACCTCC.

The CDR3 DNA reads TGTGCCAGCAGCAAAGGAGCGGGAGGTCAGAGCTCCTACAATGAGCAGTTCTTC. Protein product: CASSKGAGGQSSYNEQFF. The rearrangement links TRBV21-1 to TRBJ2-1; the DNA was not used to check the table's D call, TRBD2. TRBV21-1 is marked as a pseudogene. The CDR3 contains 18 residues.

This chain links TRBV28 with TRBJ2-3, with 8 nucleotides matching TRBD2. J was trimmed by 5 bases and V by 6 bases; bases with no gene match: 13. The length of the CDR3 is 16 residues. CDR1 is MDHEN, CDR2 SYDVKM, per germline. CDR3 loop: CASSRIRAGGRDTQYF. The CDR3 bases are TGTGCCAGCAGCCGAATTCGGGCGGGAGGTCGAGATACGCAGTATTTT.

The J gene is TRBJ2-5, the V gene TRBV28; D gene uncertain. The CDR3 contains 11 residues. With 4 bases removed from V and 3 bases from J, the gap between germline ends came to 3 bases. Germline CDR1 is MDHEN and CDR2 is SYDVKM. The CDR3 here is CASSSEETQYF. CDR3 coding DNA: TGTGCCAGCAGTTCAGAAGAGACCCAGTACTTC.

The chain employs TRBV19 and TRBJ1-5, with 10 positions matching TRBD1. This CDR3 region has 15 residues. Germline CDR1 and CDR2: LNHDA and SQIVND (reference sequence). Trimming at V came to 1 base and at J to 5 bases, leaving 2 bases not matched to a gene. DNA of the CDR3: TGTGCCAGTAGTATAGGACAGGGGGCTGATCAGCCCCAGCATTTT. Protein product: CASSIGQGADQPQHF.

This chain uses TRBV5-1 with TRBJ2-3; unclear D gene. CDR3 length: 12 amino acids. Germline lookup yields CDR1 SGHRS and CDR2 YFSETQ. Trimming shortened V by 0 bases and J by 4 bases, and 3 bases separated the two germline ends. The CDR3 DNA is TGCGCCAGCAGCTTGGATGCAGATACGCAGTATTTT. It specifies CASSLDADTQYF. Complete variable domain (other parts from reference TRBV5-1 and TRBJ2-3): KAGVTQTPRYLIKTRGQQVTLSCSPISGHRSVSWYQQTPGQGLQFLFEYFSETQRNKGNFPGRFSGRQFSNSRSEMNVSTLELGDSALYLCASSLDADTQYFGPGTRLTVL.

The rearrangement links TRBV5-4 to TRBJ2-2; TRBD1 agrees at 7 bases. The CDR3 covers 16 residues. Losses at the gene ends were 2 bases for V and 0 bases for J; bases not matched to a gene: 4. Germline V gene data show CDR1 as SGHNT and CDR2 as YYREEE (reference sequence). The CDR3 is CASSFYRGSNTGELFF. CDR3 nucleotide sequence: TGTGCCAGCAGCTTCTACAGGGGATCGAACACCGGGGAGCTGTTTTTT.

The V and J genes are TRBV2 and TRBJ2-7, with 9 bases lining up with TRBD1. Germline CDR1 SNHLY, CDR2 FYNNEI. V gave up 6 bases and J gave up 0 bases; unmatched junction bases: 6. The CDR3 sequence is 15 residues long. The CDR3 reads CASRAGTGNSYEQYF. CDR3 DNA: TGTGCCAGCAGAGCCGGGACAGGGAACTCCTACGAGCAGTACTTC.

This clone has more than one count but fewer than ten. This may stem from a read error, because a much larger clone lies one nucleotide away. This chain links TRBV2 with TRBJ2-3; D remains ambiguous. Trimming left V 6 bases short and J 2 bases short, with 3 bases between. The CDR3 is made up of 11 amino acids. Germline loops: CDR1 SNHLY, CDR2 FYNNEI. Written as DNA, the CDR3 is TGTGCCAGCAGCAACACAGATACGCAGTATTTT. It translates to CASSNTDTQYF.

The rearrangement links TRBV30 to TRBJ1-4; D unclear. With 3 bases removed from V and 8 bases from J, the gap between germline ends came to 10 bases. The CDR3 length is 12 residues. From germline, CDR1 is GTSNPN and CDR2 SVGIG (reference sequence). The CDR3 reads CAWRVREEKLFF. CDR3 nucleotides: TGTGCCTGGAGGGTTAGAGAGGAAAAACTGTTTTTT.